The 29 T cell receptor beta chains in this list originate from one sample, sequenced in a study of blood T cells in healthy people across ages. A J-beta primer mix and a sample-barcoded 5' primer were used in a second PCR of about 6 to 12 cycles. TCRdb recomputed calls from the 5' RACE reads with MiXCR, one row per CDR3 protein. The sample carries about 1 million distinct CDR3 sequences, under 30% recorded once. These same records also appear under a second study, on T cells of mothers and their children.

Sequences were obtained from blood. The receptors derive from a girl aged 2-15 years in good health.

This clonotype was observed a handful of times. The chain carries TRBV29-1 and TRBJ2-5; no definite D call. Trimming took 6 bases from V and 2 from J, leaving 19 bases between them. Germline assignment: CDR1 SQVTM and CDR2 ANQGSEA. This CDR3 has 15 residues. CDR3 in DNA: TGCAGCGTGCTGGACCAGCTTAGCCGACAAGAGACCCAGTACTTC. Its translation is CSVLDQLSRQETQYF.

This clonotype has more than one count but fewer than ten. V and J are TRBV20-1 and TRBJ1-2; no clear D. The CDR3 is made up of 13 amino acids. Germline assignment: CDR1 DFQATT and CDR2 SNEGSKA (reference sequence). Trimming stripped 0 bases from V and 3 bases from J, with 8 bases between. CDR3: CSARDNRYYGYTF. The CDR3 DNA is TGCAGTGCTAGAGATAACAGATACTATGGCTACACCTTC.

The chain carries TRBV25-1 and TRBJ2-5; a possible D gene is TRBD2 (6 bases). This CDR3 contains 15 residues. V dropped 9 bases and J dropped 11 bases, with 28 bases sitting between them. The germline gives CDR1 MGHDK, CDR2 SYGVNS. The CDR3 DNA is TGTGCCAGATCTCCTAGGGACTGTCCAAAAGAGGAGCAGTACTTC. The encoded protein is CARSPRDCPKEEQYF.

About this clonotype: Possible read error: a much larger clone is one base away. This is likely a read error, given that the CDR3 carries no conserved phenylalanine or tryptophan at its end. V gene TRBV12-3 or TRBV12-4 combines with J gene TRBJ1-1; D is unclear. V lost 3 bases, J lost 3 bases, and 8 bases lay in between. CDR3 length: 13 amino acids. The CDR3 is CASSFRDDTEAFL. In DNA, the CDR3 is TGTGCCAGCAGTTTTCGGGATGACACTGAAGCTTTCTTA.

This clonotype showed up just a few times. The chain employs TRBV4-1 and TRBJ2-5; no definite D call. The germline gives CDR1 MGHRA, CDR2 YSYEKL. The CDR3 has 17 amino acids. Trimming took off 1 base at V and 5 bases at J, with 20 bases between the two ends. Written as DNA, the CDR3 is TGCGCCAGCAGCCAAGTCCCCGCAGGCGGTGACATGGAGACCCAGTACTTC. It specifies CASSQVPAGGDMETQYF.

The chain recombines TRBV2 with TRBJ1-2; the D gene is possibly TRBD1 (6 bases). The germline V gene encodes CDR1 SNHLY and CDR2 FYNNEI. This CDR3 spans 13 amino acids. Trimming left V 5 bases short and J 2 bases short, with 9 bases between. The CDR3 sequence: CASSRQENYGYTF. CDR3 coding DNA: TGTGCCAGCAGTAGACAGGAGAACTATGGCTACACCTTC.

The V and J genes are TRBV3-1 and TRBJ1-1; TRBD1 matches 7 bases. The CDR3 has 13 residues. The V gene end was trimmed by 6 bases and the J gene end by 6 bases; junction bases not matched to a gene: 7. In germline, CDR1 is LGHDT, CDR2 YNNKEL (reference sequence). Written as DNA, the CDR3 is TGTGCCAGCAGACAACAGGGGTTCCCTGAAGCTTTCTTT. This sequence encodes CASRQQGFPEAFF.

V usage is TRBV25-1 and J usage is TRBJ1-2, with D possibly being TRBD1 (6 bases). Germline values: CDR1 MGHDK, CDR2 SYGVNS. The CDR3 is 13 residues long. V was shortened by 5 bases and J by 5 bases, with 12 bases between the two germline ends. DNA for the CDR3: TGTGCCAGCAGTCGAGGGGGGTCTTATGGCTACACCTTC. Translated, it gives CASSRGGSYGYTF.

This clonotype was counted only a few times. V is TRBV6-1 and J is TRBJ2-7; D ambiguous. V was shortened by 7 bases and J by 6 bases, with 13 bases between the two germline ends. The CDR3 is 12 amino acids. Germline V gene data show CDR1 as MNHNS and CDR2 as SASEGT. The CDR3: CASKFETLEQYF. The CDR3 coding sequence is TGTGCCAGCAAGTTTGAGACACTCGAGCAGTACTTC.

This rearrangement joins TRBV29-1 to TRBJ2-2, with 7 bases that match TRBD2. Trimming took 6 bases from V and 5 from J; bases not matched to a gene: 9. This CDR3 spans 14 amino acids. Germline CDR1 and CDR2: SQVTM and ANQGSEA. In DNA, the CDR3 is TGCAGCGTGGTGGGAGGGGCGAGGACCGGGGAGCTGTTTTTT. This codes for CSVVGGARTGELFF.

The V and J genes are TRBV5-1 and TRBJ2-5, with 7 bases aligning to TRBD2. Matching the DNA end better, TRBJ2-1 makes the J call doubtful. Germline CDR1 SGHRS, CDR2 YFSETQ. The CDR3 length is 15 residues. The CDR3 protein is CASSLSGGSPNEQFF. The CDR3 bases are TGCGCCAGCAGCTTGAGCGGCGGGAGCCCAAATGAGCAGTTCTTC.

This clonotype was found a few times. The V gene is TRBV20-1, the J gene TRBJ2-5; 10 bases line up with TRBD2. J lost 4 bases, V lost 5 bases, and 10 bases had no gene match. CDR1 and CDR2 (germline): DFQATT, SNEGSKA (reference sequence). This CDR3 has 15 amino acids. This chain's CDR3 is CSARESGRARETQYF. CDR3 sequence (DNA): TGCAGTGCTCGGGAGAGCGGGAGGGCCAGAGAGACCCAGTACTTC.

With regard to this clonotype: The conserved phenylalanine or tryptophan is not found at the CDR3 terminus, so this likely reflects a read error. V and J are TRBV7-8 and TRBJ2-1, with 7 bases identical to TRBD2. Germline loops: CDR1 SGHVS, CDR2 FQNEAQ. The J segment lost 3 bases and the V segment lost 3 bases, leaving 5 bases of the junction unmatched. The CDR3 covers 15 residues. CDR3 loop: CASSLREGVYNEQFS. The CDR3 DNA reads TGTGCCAGCAGCTTGAGGGAGGGAGTCTACAATGAGCAGTTCTCC.

The chain employs TRBV5-1 and TRBJ2-2; the D gene could be TRBD1 or TRBD2 (5 bases each). Trimming took 2 bases from V and 2 from J, leaving 22 bases between them. The CDR3 is 19 amino acids. Looked up from germline, CDR1 is SGHRS and CDR2 is YFSETQ. This chain's CDR3 is CASSFGSLGGRDNTGELFF. The CDR3, as DNA: TGCGCCAGCAGCTTCGGTTCACTAGGTGGCAGGGACAACACCGGGGAGCTGTTTTTT.

This clonotype has a handful of counts. V usage is TRBV4-1 and J usage is TRBJ2-1; 9 bases match TRBD1. TRBJ2-5 matches the DNA end more closely, so the J call is doubtful. This CDR3 is built from 13 residues. Per germline, CDR1 MGHRA and CDR2 YSYEKL. CDR3 DNA: TGCGCCAGCCGGACAGGGGATAGCGGGACCCAGTACTTC. Its protein is CASRTGDSGTQYF.

The genes are TRBV5-1 and TRBJ2-5, with no clear D. Trimming pared 2 bases from V and 2 bases from J, leaving 10 bases between. The CDR3 covers 14 residues. Per the germline V gene, CDR1 is SGHRS and CDR2 is YFSETQ. The CDR3 sequence is CASSLALQQETQYF. As DNA, the CDR3 is TGCGCCAGCAGCTTAGCGTTACAGCAAGAGACCCAGTACTTC. Full variable domain (remainder filled in from reference TRBV5-1 and TRBJ2-5): KAGVTQTPRYLIKTRGQQVTLSCSPISGHRSVSWYQQTPGQGLQFLFEYFSETQRNKGNFPGRFSGRQFSNSRSEMNVSTLELGDSALYLCASSLALQQETQYFGPGTRLLVL.

Notes on this clonotype: One junction end does not reproduce the germline sequence, and a read error may be involved. This rearrangement joins TRBV28 to TRBJ2-1, with D unresolved. The V gene's germline CDR1 is MDHEN and CDR2 SYDVKM. The CDR3 sequence is 15 residues long. For the CDR3, the DNA is TGTGCCAGCAGTTCCCCGGGCCTCTCCTACAATGAGCGGTTCTTC. Its protein product is CASSSPGLSYNERFF.

The genes are TRBV10-3 and TRBJ2-5; D not certain. TRBJ2-1 matches the DNA end more closely, so the J call is doubtful. Germline V gene sequence: CDR1 ENHRY, CDR2 SYGVKD. CDR3 length equals 11 residues. The DNA for the CDR3 is TGTGCCATCGGAGCCTTGAATGAGCAGTTCTTC. Protein sequence: CAIGALNEQFF.

This chain connects TRBV20-1 to TRBJ1-2; weak D call: TRBD1 (5 bases). CDR3 length equals 16 residues. Germline CDR1 DFQATT, CDR2 SNEGSKA (reference sequence). The germline V and J ends were trimmed by 6 bases and 2 bases, with 22 bases remaining between them. Here the CDR3 reads CSALPSGGEKNYGYTF. The CDR3 DNA follows: TGCAGTGCCCTACCCTCGGGGGGAGAGAAGAACTATGGCTACACCTTC.

This clonotype was counted between two and nine times. V is TRBV29-1 and J is TRBJ2-7, with D unclear. V lost 5 bases to trimming and J lost 7 bases, with 15 bases between them. CDR1 and CDR2 (germline): SQVTM, ANQGSEA. CDR3 size: 12 residues. CDR3 sequence reads: CSVLQGLEEQYF. The CDR3 nucleotides read TGCAGCGTTCTTCAAGGGTTGGAAGAGCAGTACTTC.

To note about this clonotype: Without the conserved terminal phenylalanine or tryptophan, this CDR3 likely stems from a read error. The V call is TRBV20-1, the J call TRBJ2-5; 7 bases line up with TRBD2. Trimming removed 6 bases from V and 0 bases from J; junction bases left unmatched: 10. The V gene's germline CDR1 is DFQATT and CDR2 SNEGSKA (reference sequence). The CDR3 loop spans 15 amino acids. The CDR3 sequence: CSARSPAGYQETQYL. Here the CDR3 DNA reads TGCAGTGCAAGGTCGCCAGCGGGGTACCAAGAGACCCAGTACCTC.

This clonotype was seen more than once but under ten times. The V gene is TRBV20-1, the J gene TRBJ2-5; D might be TRBD1 or TRBD2, each matching 5 bases. The CDR3 length is 13 residues. Germline values: CDR1 DFQATT, CDR2 SNEGSKA (reference sequence). Deletions cut 3 bases from V and 9 bases from J, with 17 bases between. Here the CDR3 DNA reads TGCAGTGCTAGGGGGGAAAAGGAAGGGGCCCAGTACTTC. It translates to CSARGEKEGAQYF.

This clonotype appeared many times. V and J are TRBV5-1 and TRBJ1-2; 7 bases map to TRBD1. This CDR3 spans 14 amino acids. Per the germline V gene, CDR1 is SGHRS and CDR2 is YFSETQ. Trimming removed 0 bases from V and 2 bases from J; junction bases left unmatched: 1. The CDR3 protein is CASSLDRGNYGYTF. CDR3 DNA sequence: TGCGCCAGCAGCTTGGACAGGGGAAACTATGGCTACACCTTC.

This clonotype has just a few counts. The V gene is TRBV7-2, the J gene TRBJ1-2, with 8 bases aligning to TRBD1. Per the germline V gene, CDR1 is SGHTA and CDR2 is FQGNSA. The CDR3 loop spans 15 amino acids. V was clipped by 3 bases and J by 8 bases; unmatched bases: 11. The CDR3 coding sequence is TGTGCCAGCAGCTTCAGGGGGCGAGGGGGGTACGGCTACACCTTC. Amino acid sequence: CASSFRGRGGYGYTF.

This chain connects TRBV7-8 to TRBJ1-2, with D tentatively TRBD1 (5 bases). Looked up from germline, CDR1 is SGHVS and CDR2 is FQNEAQ. CDR3 length: 18 amino acids. V was clipped by 2 bases and J by 2 bases, with 21 bases between them. For the CDR3, the DNA is TGTGCCAGCAGCTTATTACGCCGGGGCAGCATCTCCAACTATGGCTACACCTTC. This sequence encodes CASSLLRRGSISNYGYTF.

This clonotype was found many times. This rearrangement joins TRBV4-3 to TRBJ1-1; no definite D call. Germline CDR1 reads LGHNA; CDR2 reads YSLEER. The CDR3 consists of 13 residues. Trimming took 1 base from V and 1 from J, leaving 4 bases between them. CDR3 nucleotides: TGCGCCAGCAGCCAAGTGGAGAACACTGAAGCTTTCTTT. Protein product: CASSQVENTEAFF.

V usage is TRBV5-6 and J usage is TRBJ2-1; TRBD2 matches 9 bases. The J segment lost 7 bases and the V segment lost 4 bases, leaving 12 bases of the junction unmatched. CDR1 and CDR2 from the germline V gene are SGHDT and YYEEEE. The CDR3 has 16 residues. CDR3 nucleotides: TGTGCCAGCAGCAGTGAGCGGGAGGACAGTGGTAATGAGCAGTTCTTC. Protein product: CASSSEREDSGNEQFF.

The rearrangement links TRBV5-1 to TRBJ2-5, with TRBD2 identical over 11 bases. The V gene end was trimmed by 7 bases and the J gene end by 5 bases; junction bases not matched to a gene: 10. This CDR3 is 15 amino acids long. Germline V gene sequence: CDR1 SGHRS, CDR2 YFSETQ. The CDR3 is CASGELAGVSETQYF. The DNA of the CDR3 is TGCGCCAGCGGCGAACTAGCGGGAGTAAGTGAGACCCAGTACTTC.

This sequence joins TRBV20-1 and TRBJ2-5; 9 bases map to TRBD2. The germline gives CDR1 DFQATT, CDR2 SNEGSKA (reference sequence). This CDR3 region has 15 residues. The J segment lost 4 bases and the V segment lost 0 bases, leaving 6 bases of the junction unmatched. This CDR3 is CSARDGGGRGETQYF. The CDR3 nucleotides are TGCAGTGCTAGAGATGGCGGCGGGAGGGGAGAGACCCAGTACTTC.